These T cell receptor beta chains were read from a single sample in a study of Ad26.COV2.S vaccination and SARS-CoV-2 variants. Sequenced by immunoSEQ multiplex PCR; TCRdb stores in-frame clones only, minus some. Here the sample spans approximately 300,000 clones, just over 85% being singletons. The sequencing used peripheral blood, collected in a trial of Ad26.COV2.S vaccine versus placebo. The receptors originated from a person aged 18-60 years who received the Ad26.COV2.S COVID-19 vaccine or a placebo. CDR3s include the opening cysteine and the closing phenylalanine or tryptophan. Each record gives: J gene, clone size, V gene, D gene, CDR3 DNA, CDR3 protein. A D gene is named only where the DNA matches it firmly. Rows may omit the clone size; those that give it use once, few, many or a size class.

TRBJ2-1 . TRBV9 . TGTGCCAGCAGCCCCCGGGCGCAGACGAGCTCCTACAATGAGCAGTTCTTC CASSPRAQTSSYNEQFF
TRBJ1-1 . TRBV30 . TGTGCCTTGACTGACAGGCCGAACACTGAAGCTTTCTTT CALTDRPNTEAFF
TRBJ1-1 . TRBV18 . TGTGCCAGCTCACCGCCCACAGGGATAAACACTGAAGCTTTCTTT CASSPPTGINTEAFF
TRBJ2-7 . TRBV4-3 . TGCGCCAGCAGCCAAGATATGATTCCCTACGAGCAGTACTTC CASSQDMIPYEQYF
TRBJ2-2 . TRBV3-1/TRBV3-2 TRBD1 TGTGCCAGCAGATACAAGGGAGGGACAGGGTACACCGGGGAGCTGTTTTTT CASRYKGGTGYTGELFF
TRBJ2-3 . TRBV6-6 TRBD2 TGTGCCAGCCTCCCGGGACTAGCGAGAGATACGCAGTATTTT CASLPGLARDTQYF
TRBJ1-1 . TRBV7-2 . TGTGCCAGCAGCAAGGACGCCACAGCTTCGGGAGCTTTCTTT CASSKDATASGAFF
TRBJ2-3 . TRBV7-9 . TGTGCCAGCAGCATTTATCCCAGGGTCCCAGATACGCAGTATTTT CASSIYPRVPDTQYF
TRBJ1-1 . TRBV9 . TGTGCCAGCAGCCCCCTGAAAAGGGGCACTGAAGCTTTCTTT CASSPLKRGTEAFF
TRBJ2-1 . TRBV24-1 . TGTGCCACCAGTGAGTCGGGGACGGACAATGAGCAGTTCTTC CATSESGTDNEQFF
TRBJ2-7 . TRBV19 TRBD1 TGTGCCAGTAGATCTCGGACAGGAGACTACGAGCAGTACTTC CASRSRTGDYEQYF
TRBJ2-1 . TRBV6-1 TRBD2 TGTGCCAGCAGTGTAGCGGGGCGCTCCTACAATGAGCAGTTCTTC CASSVAGRSYNEQFF
TRBJ2-7 . TRBV19 . TGTGCCAGTAGTAACCGGGGCCCAACAGGGTACGAGCAGTACTTC CASSNRGPTGYEQYF
TRBJ1-1 . TRBV7-9 . TGTGCCAGCAGCCTTCGGGGGGGCACTGAAGCTTTCTTT CASSLRGGTEAFF
TRBJ1-2 . TRBV30 . TGTGCCTGGAGTGTACGGAGGGGAACTAACTATGGCTACACCTTC CAWSVRRGTNYGYTF
TRBJ2-7 once TRBV18 TRBD1 TGTGCCAGCTCACCACCGAAGGGACAGGGAAGCTCCTACGAGCAGTACTTC CASSPPKGQGSSYEQYF
TRBJ2-5 . TRBV3-1/TRBV3-2 . TGTGCCAGCAGTCGCGGGCCCTCCGGAATGACCCAGTACTTC CASSRGPSGMTQYF
TRBJ1-2 . TRBV5-1 . TGCGCCAGCAGCTTGTCAGGGTATCGCTACACCTTC CASSLSGYRYTF
TRBJ2-5 few TRBV6-5 . TGTGCCAGCAAGGTGGGCGAGGAGACCCAGTACTTC CASKVGEETQYF
TRBJ2-7 . TRBV9 TRBD2 TGTGCCAGCAGCGAAGGAACTAGCGGGGGGTTCTACGAGCAGTACTTC CASSEGTSGGFYEQYF
TRBJ1-5 . TRBV21-1 . TGTGCCAGCAGCAGAATAGGGGATCAGCCCCAGCATTTT CASSRIGDQPQHF
TRBJ1-6 . TRBV11-2 TRBD1 TGTGCCAGCAGCGTAGCCGGACAGGGGCATTCACCCCTCCACTTT CASSVAGQGHSPLHF
TRBJ1-1 . TRBV27 . TGTGCCAGCAGTTTATCTACCCGCGGAGGGACTGAAGCTTTCTTT CASSLSTRGGTEAFF
TRBJ2-2 . TRBV2 TRBD1 TGTGCCAGCACAAGACAGGGGGTGGGCGGGGAGCTGTTTTTT CASTRQGVGGELFF
TRBJ2-7 . TRBV2 . TGTGCCAGCAGTGAAGATCTGGGGAGGATCGAGCAGTACTTC CASSEDLGRIEQYF
TRBJ1-2 . TRBV7-8 . TGTGCCAGCAGCTTAAACCCAGACATCTATGGCTACACCTTC CASSLNPDIYGYTF
TRBJ2-1 . TRBV7-2 . TGTGCCAGCAGCTTAGCAGAGGGGGGCTTCTACAATGAGCAGTTCTTC CASSLAEGGFYNEQFF
TRBJ2-6 . TRBV6-5 . TGTGCCAGCAGTTACGATAACTCTGGGGCCAACGTCCTGACTTTC CASSYDNSGANVLTF
TRBJ1-1 . TRBV7-2 . TGTGCCAGCAGCTTAGCAGGTTGGGGGTTCTCTGAAGCTTTCTTT CASSLAGWGFSEAFF
TRBJ2-2 . TRBV2 . TGTGCCAGCAGTGAATACACACCGACCTTAACCGGGGAGCTGTTTTTT CASSEYTPTLTGELFF
TRBJ2-3 . TRBV4-3 TRBD1 TGCGCCAGCAGCCAAGCCGACAGGGGAAGCACAGATACGCAGTATTTT CASSQADRGSTDTQYF
TRBJ1-2 . TRBV15 . TGTGCCACCAGCAGAGATGTAGACGGCTATGGCTACACCTTC CATSRDVDGYGYTF
TRBJ1-2 . TRBV14 . TGTGCCAGCAGCCAAGGGACAGCCTATGGCTACACCTTC CASSQGTAYGYTF